These 30 T cell receptor beta chains were sequenced from one sample in a study of a mutant IDH1 vaccine in newly diagnosed glioma (dated by TCRdb to about 2021). No antigens are known for them. Read against the paper, the sample's time point label means: week 11, during vaccination. Each vaccine dose, consisting of 300 ug of a 20-mer mutant IDH1 peptide in Montanide, was administered subcutaneously with topical imiquimod. The method behind the library was the immunoSEQ multiplex PCR assay. Here the immuneACCESS table is served through TCRdb, limited to in-frame sequences with V and J called. Missing clones are a known gap in these copies; in checked studies unresolved V genes cover under half, and the rest lacks a known reason. Here the sample has fewer than 75,000 clones; less than 85% occur a single time. The ten most abundant clones make up approximately 9.5% of the sample. Source: PBMCs, taken from a glioma patient whose treatment included an IDH1 peptide vaccine. These receptors were obtained from a woman aged 50 to 60 with glioma.

This clone was counted a single time. CDR3 bases: TGCGCCAGCAGCTACTCACGCAGGGAGAATGAGCAGTTCTTC. This codes for CASSYSRRENEQFF. V gene TRBV5-1 combines with J gene TRBJ2-1; D is possibly TRBD1 or TRBD2 (5 bases each). The CDR3 spans 14 residues. Germline CDR1 is SGHRS and CDR2 is YFSETQ. With 3 bases removed from V and 7 bases from J, the gap between germline ends came to 14 bases.

This chain connects TRBV7-9 to TRBJ1-2; perhaps TRBD1 as D (5 bases). Germline CDR1 is SEHNR and CDR2 is FQNEAQ (reference sequence). V gave up 5 bases and J gave up 13 bases, with 23 bases separating them. This CDR3 contains 14 residues. The CDR3 coding sequence is TGTGCCAGCAGCCGGGCTGAGTTTGCAGGGCTAGGCACCTTC. It specifies CASSRAEFAGLGTF.

This rearrangement joins TRBV5-5 to TRBJ2-2; no firm D call. This CDR3 spans 16 amino acids. V lost 3 bases to trimming and J lost 2 bases, with 14 bases between them. Germline values: CDR1 SGHKS, CDR2 YYEKEE (reference sequence). The chain's CDR3 is CASSYLILINTGELFF. CDR3 bases: TGTGCCAGCAGCTATCTGATCCTAATAAACACCGGGGAGCTGTTTTTT. The variable domain in full, completed from reference TRBV5-5 and TRBJ2-2, reads DAGVTQSPTHLIKTRGQQVTLRCSPISGHKSVSWYQQVLGQGPQFIFQYYEKEERGRGNFPDRFSARQFPNYSSELNVNALLLGDSALYLCASSYLILINTGELFFGEGSRLTVL.

J is TRBJ2-1 and V is TRBV29-1; D remains unclear. The CDR3 covers 13 residues. Per the germline V gene, CDR1 is SQVTM and CDR2 is ANQGSEA. Trimming left V 3 bases short and J 9 bases short, with 15 bases between. CDR3 in amino acids: CSVDVARSGEQFF. CDR3 DNA sequence: TGCAGCGTTGATGTTGCGAGATCGGGTGAGCAGTTCTTC.

This sequence joins TRBV5-1 and TRBJ1-5; a possible D gene is TRBD1 (6 bases). Per germline, CDR1 SGHRS and CDR2 YFSETQ. Trimming removed 3 bases at V and 5 bases at J, with 15 bases between. CDR3 size: 15 residues. For the CDR3, the DNA is TGCGCCAGCAGCTGGGACGGCGCAGGGGATCAGCCCCAGCATTTT. Its translation is CASSWDGAGDQPQHF.

V usage is TRBV5-4 and J usage is TRBJ1-2; the D gene is possibly TRBD1 (6 bases). V lost 0 bases and J lost 7, with 19 bases in between. The germline V gene has CDR1 SGHNT and CDR2 YYREEE (reference sequence). The CDR3 extends over 16 amino acids. The CDR3 DNA is TGTGCCAGCAGCTTGGATCCCGGGACACTCGGGGTTGGCTACACCTTC. It is translated as CASSLDPGTLGVGYTF.

The rearrangement joins TRBV28 to TRBJ2-7; 12 positions agree with TRBD1. Germline assignment: CDR1 MDHEN and CDR2 SYDVKM. This CDR3 contains 15 residues. Trimming at V came to 7 bases and at J to 6 bases, leaving 10 bases not matched to a gene. In nucleotides, the CDR3 is TGTGCCAGCAAAAGGGACAGGGGGCCCGTCTTCGAGCAGTACTTC. Protein: CASKRDRGPVFEQYF.

The chain carries TRBV4-1 and TRBJ2-1; D gene uncertain. Per the germline V gene, CDR1 is MGHRA and CDR2 is YSYEKL. With 0 bases removed from V and 10 bases from J, the gap between germline ends came to 7 bases. The CDR3 is 12 residues long. This CDR3 is CASSQERAEQFF. CDR3 DNA: TGCGCCAGCAGCCAAGAAAGGGCCGAGCAGTTCTTC.

The genes are TRBV19 and TRBJ2-5, with 13 bases identical to TRBD2. The CDR3 has 14 amino acids. Germline values: CDR1 LNHDA, CDR2 SQIVND (reference sequence). V lost 5 bases, J lost 5 bases, and 2 bases stayed unmatched. The CDR3 loop reads CASSPGLAGETQYF. The CDR3 DNA is TGTGCCAGTAGTCCGGGACTAGCGGGGGAGACCCAGTACTTC.

The gene calls are TRBV29-1 and TRBJ2-7; D may be TRBD1 (6 bases). V was shortened by 2 bases and J by 1 base, with 15 bases between the two germline ends. CDR3 length: 15 amino acids. Per the germline V gene, CDR1 is SQVTM and CDR2 is ANQGSEA. Written as DNA, the CDR3 is TGCAGCGTTGAACCTTTGACCGGACAGTCCTACGAGCAGTACTTC. Translation gives CSVEPLTGQSYEQYF.

The CDR3 nucleotides are TGCGCCAGCAGCCAATCGCGGACAGGGATTATGGATGGCTACACCTTC. Translating gives CASSQSRTGIMDGYTF. The V gene is TRBV4-1, the J gene TRBJ1-2, with TRBD1 identical over 8 bases. Germline V lookup: CDR1 MGHRA, CDR2 YSYEKL. Unmatched junction bases numbered 11, after V lost 2 bases and J lost 6 bases. CDR3 size: 16 residues.

The gene calls are TRBV5-8 and TRBJ1-2; 10 nucleotides align to TRBD1. Germline loops: CDR1 SGHTS, CDR2 YDEGEE. V trimming: 2 bases; J trimming: 5 bases; junction bases outside the gene matches: 6. CDR3 length equals 15 residues. The CDR3 loop is CASSFPGQGLYGYTF. The DNA for the CDR3 is TGTGCCAGCAGCTTCCCGGGACAGGGGCTTTATGGCTACACCTTC.

V usage is TRBV2 and J usage is TRBJ2-2, with D possibly being TRBD1 or TRBD2 (5 bases each). V lost 5 bases and J lost 6, with 7 bases in between. This CDR3 spans 12 amino acids. Germline CDR1 reads SNHLY; CDR2 reads FYNNEI. The CDR3 protein is CASSWDAGELFF. For the CDR3, the DNA is TGTGCCAGCAGTTGGGACGCCGGGGAGCTGTTTTTT.

This clone has only one observation. This chain uses TRBV7-8 with TRBJ1-5; unclear D gene. The CDR3 runs 20 residues. With 2 bases removed from V and 0 bases from J, the gap between germline ends came to 23 bases. Per germline, CDR1 SGHVS and CDR2 FQNEAQ. CDR3 DNA sequence: TGTGCCAGCAGCTTAAGACCCCCCGGAACAGTTTCTTATAGCAATCAGCCCCAGCATTTT. Amino acid sequence: CASSLRPPGTVSYSNQPQHF.

In its sample, this clone is medium-sized. The V call is TRBV6-5, the J call TRBJ1-2; D is unclear. This CDR3 has 11 amino acids. The V gene lost 7 bases and the J gene lost 6 bases, with 9 bases spanning the gap. The germline CDR1 and CDR2 sequences are MNHEY and SVGAGI. As DNA, the CDR3 is TGTGCCAGCACTCGGAGAGATGGCTACACCTTC. It is translated as CASTRRDGYTF.

The V and J genes are TRBV7-9 and TRBJ2-7, with 8 bases identical to TRBD1. CDR1 is SEHNR and CDR2 is FQNEAQ in the germline V gene (reference sequence). V lost 5 bases and J lost 3; bases outside the gene matches: 12. This CDR3 comprises 16 residues. The CDR3: CASSPARGQGVYEQYF. The CDR3 DNA reads TGTGCCAGCAGCCCCGCAAGAGGACAGGGCGTCTACGAGCAGTACTTC.

The chain couples TRBV6-5 to TRBJ1-1, with D tentatively TRBD1 (6 bases). The CDR3 is made up of 15 amino acids. V lost 1 base and J lost 2, with 11 bases in between. Germline lookup yields CDR1 MNHEY and CDR2 SVGAGI. The CDR3 loop is CASSYYGTPNTEAFF. CDR3 DNA sequence: TGTGCCAGCAGTTACTACGGGACACCAAACACTGAAGCTTTCTTT.

The genes are TRBV19 and TRBJ1-5, with D maybe TRBD1 (5 bases). Per the germline V gene, CDR1 is LNHDA and CDR2 is SQIVND (reference sequence). Trimming cost V 7 bases and J 5 bases, with 12 bases left between them. The CDR3 is 13 amino acids. CDR3 in amino acids: CASTGSGYQPQHF. DNA of the CDR3: TGTGCCAGTACCGGTTCAGGGTATCAGCCCCAGCATTTT. The full variable domain, in which reference TRBV19 and TRBJ1-5 provide the parts outside the CDR3, is DGGITQSPKYLFRKEGQNVTLSCEQNLNHDAMYWYRQDPGQGLRLIYYSQIVNDFQKGDIAEGYSVSREKKESFPLTVTSAQKNPTAFYLCASTGSGYQPQHFGDGTRLSIL.

In its sample, this clone was seen once. The rearrangement uses TRBV4-3 and TRBJ2-7; weak D call: TRBD2 (7 bases). This CDR3 region has 15 residues. Germline V gene sequence: CDR1 LGHNA, CDR2 YSLEER. V was cut by 0 bases and J by 6 bases, with 15 bases left in between. The CDR3 sequence: CASSQDSGGPSEQYF. For the CDR3, the DNA is TGCGCCAGCAGCCAAGATTCCGGGGGGCCTTCCGAGCAGTACTTC.

The chain is built from TRBV9 and TRBJ1-2; 7 bases agree with TRBD1. The junction had 14 bases not matched to a gene; V was cut back by 0 bases and J by 3 bases. The CDR3 has 18 amino acids. Per germline, CDR1 SGDLS and CDR2 YYNGEE. CDR3 sequence reads: CASSVDGRGKSLDYGYTF. CDR3 coding DNA: TGTGCCAGCAGCGTAGACGGCAGGGGGAAATCATTGGACTATGGCTACACCTTC.

The DNA for the CDR3 is TGTGCCAGCAGTGGTAGGGACAGGTTGGAGGGGTACTATGGCTACACCTTC. Its translation is CASSGRDRLEGYYGYTF. The chain links TRBV6-1 to TRBJ1-2; TRBD1 aligns across 8 bases. The V and J ends lost 4 bases and 3 bases, in that order; junction bases with no gene match: 13. Germline values: CDR1 MNHNS, CDR2 SASEGT. The CDR3 spans 17 residues.

The rearrangement uses TRBV30 and TRBJ1-3, with D possibly being TRBD1 (6 bases). The CDR3 has 12 residues. Germline V lookup: CDR1 GTSNPN, CDR2 SVGIG (reference sequence). The V and J ends lost 6 bases and 4 bases respectively, with 10 bases between them. The CDR3 spells CACNRAGNTIYF. CDR3 bases: TGTGCCTGCAACAGGGCCGGAAACACCATATATTTT.

The sample holds one count of this clone. The gene calls are TRBV19 and TRBJ1-1; tentatively, D is TRBD1 (5 bases). CDR1 is LNHDA and CDR2 is SQIVND in the germline V gene (reference sequence). V lost 7 bases to trimming and J lost 4 bases, with 13 bases between them. This CDR3 has 13 amino acids. The CDR3 nucleotides are TGTGCCAGTACCCCGGGGGTTGGCACTGAAGCTTTCTTT. Its protein is CASTPGVGTEAFF.

The chain employs TRBV5-4 and TRBJ2-7; D not certain. Trimming took 0 bases from V and 7 from J, leaving 17 bases between them. The CDR3 spans 15 residues. The germline CDR1 and CDR2 sequences are SGHNT and YYREEE (reference sequence). CDR3 sequence reads: CASSLALTAEREQYF. The CDR3 DNA follows: TGTGCCAGCAGCTTGGCCCTGACGGCCGAGAGAGAGCAGTACTTC.

The V call is TRBV19, the J call TRBJ1-1; weak D call: TRBD1 (5 bases). The V gene's germline CDR1 is LNHDA and CDR2 SQIVND (reference sequence). V was pared by 7 bases and J by 0 bases, with 18 bases between. The CDR3 has 16 residues. The DNA of the CDR3 is TGTGCCAGTACGATCTTCGGGGGTTACATGAACACTGAAGCTTTCTTT. This translates into CASTIFGGYMNTEAFF.

This rearrangement joins TRBV27 to TRBJ1-2; D remains unclear. Germline-derived CDR1 and CDR2 are MNHEY and SMNVEV (reference sequence). The CDR3 sequence is 13 residues long. Trimming removed 2 bases at V and 3 bases at J, with 7 bases between. The CDR3 protein is CASSLSSDYGYTF. Written as DNA, the CDR3 is TGTGCCAGCAGTTTAAGTTCGGACTATGGCTACACCTTC.

The chain has TRBV12-5 and TRBJ1-2; 8 nucleotides align to TRBD1. Trimming took 9 bases from V and 4 from J; bases not matched to a gene: 1. The CDR3 spans 11 residues. In germline, CDR1 is LGHNT, CDR2 FRNRAP. The CDR3 DNA sequence: TGTGCTAGAGGGACAGGCTATGGCTACACCTTC. Its protein product is CARGTGYGYTF.

The chain combines TRBV4-1 with TRBJ1-1; no definite D call. Looked up from germline, CDR1 is MGHRA and CDR2 is YSYEKL. The CDR3 is 15 residues long. The germline V and J ends were trimmed by 4 bases and 5 bases, with 17 bases remaining between them. The chain's CDR3 is CASSLLRDMGTEAFF. The CDR3 bases are TGCGCCAGCAGCCTTCTCCGGGATATGGGGACTGAAGCTTTCTTT.

This clone was detected a few times. The chain links TRBV2 to TRBJ1-1; tentative D call: TRBD1 (6 bases). Germline-derived CDR1 and CDR2 are SNHLY and FYNNEI. The CDR3 is 12 amino acids. Trimming stripped 9 bases from V and 5 bases from J, with 13 bases between. The CDR3 loop is CARQGGGTEAFF. In DNA, the CDR3 is TGTGCCAGACAGGGTGGGGGAACTGAAGCTTTCTTT.

The chain links TRBV4-3 to TRBJ1-6; 7 positions match TRBD1. Germline V gene sequence: CDR1 LGHNA, CDR2 YSLEER. The CDR3 loop spans 17 amino acids. Germline trimming cut 0 bases from V and 7 bases from J; bases unmatched to any gene: 9. CDR3 sequence reads: CASSQDRVGQQNSPLHF. In DNA form, the CDR3 reads TGCGCCAGCAGCCAAGATCGCGTGGGACAGCAAAATTCACCCCTCCACTTT.